This T cell receptor beta chain was profiled in a study of blood T cell repertoires in COVID-19. Overall study: Sites across the United States, Italy and Spain contributed samples from acute and convalescent COVID-19. Nucleic acid was either cDNA or gDNA, and it came from T cells, B-cell-depleted T cells, or PBMCs.

V shed 2 bases and J shed 7 bases, with 9 bases lying between them. This CDR3 comprises 13 residues. CDR1 and CDR2 from the germline V gene are SGHDN and FVKESK. Only in-frame clones appear in the TCRdb table, and some are missing; sequencing was by immunoSEQ multiplex PCR. The table includes fewer than 85,000 clones, 87% detected once. The clonotype comes from a man aged 55 to 70 with acute or convalescent COVID-19. The gene calls are TRBV14 and TRBJ1-3; D call uncertain. The sample comprised peripheral blood. The CDR3 reads CASSQSLENTIYF. CDR3 nucleotides: TGTGCCAGCAGCCAATCCCTCGAGAACACCATATATTTT.